The present T cell receptor beta chain was sequenced within a study of cytomegalovirus exposure and HLA in healthy donors. Study at large: Early released data had around 89 million unique TCRs, all coming from HLA-typed donors.

Study results and limitations: Rarity marked most TCR sequences, yet some public TCRs occurred in many donors. Previously analyzed data showed that most TCR beta V segments were productive at a frequency of about 87% or about 30%.

Only a few counts were recorded for this clone. Its matching antigen is unknown. Researchers ran the PCR with 60 Vbeta and 13 Jbeta primers. The protocol was immunoSEQ multiplex PCR, while the TCRdb copy is restricted to in-frame clones and leaves out a portion. The sample consists of about 100,000 clones, 75% of them appearing once. The source is a woman under 30 in good health and CMV-seropositive. Sequencing was done on a sample of PBMCs.

CDR3 coding DNA: TGTGCCAGCAGCTTAGAACAGAACACTGAAGCTTTCTTT. This translates into CASSLEQNTEAFF. The J gene is TRBJ1-1, the V gene TRBV7-9; no reliable D call. The germline gives CDR1 SEHNR, CDR2 FQNEAQ (reference sequence). The ends were cut back, 1 base at V and 1 base at J, with 4 bases in the middle. CDR3 length: 13 amino acids. Complete variable domain (other parts from reference TRBV7-9 and TRBJ1-1): DTGVSQNPRHKITKRGQNVTFRCDPISEHNRLYWYRQTLGQGPEFLTYFQNEAQLEKSRLLSDRFSAERPKGSFSTLEIQRTEQGDSAMYLCASSLEQNTEAFFGQGTRLTVV.